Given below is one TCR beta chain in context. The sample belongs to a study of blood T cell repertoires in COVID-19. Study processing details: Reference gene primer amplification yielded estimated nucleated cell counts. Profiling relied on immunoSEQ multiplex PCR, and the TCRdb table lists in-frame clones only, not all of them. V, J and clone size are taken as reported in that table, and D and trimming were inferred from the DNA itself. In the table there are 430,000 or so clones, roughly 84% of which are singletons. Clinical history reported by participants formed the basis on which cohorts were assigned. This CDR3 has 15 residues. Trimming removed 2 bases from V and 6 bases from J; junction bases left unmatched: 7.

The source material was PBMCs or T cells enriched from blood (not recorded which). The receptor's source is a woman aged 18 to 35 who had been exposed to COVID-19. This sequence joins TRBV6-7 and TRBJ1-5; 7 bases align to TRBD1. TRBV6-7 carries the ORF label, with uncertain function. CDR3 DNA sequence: TGTGCCAGCAGTTACGGAGACAGGGTAGGTCAGCCCCAGCATTTT. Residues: CASSYGDRVGQPQHF.